The 2 T cell receptor beta chains reported below all come from one sample, sequenced in a study of blood T cell repertoires in COVID-19. The repertoire was sequenced with immunoSEQ multiplex PCR; TCRdb's copy has only in-frame clones and lacks some. The data contain more than 300,000 clones, around nine tenths of them singletons. Input material: peripheral blood. These receptors originate from a young woman who had recovered from COVID-19.

The chain joins TRBV7-8 to TRBJ1-5; D is perhaps TRBD1 (5 bases). The germline V and J ends were trimmed by 5 bases and 5 bases, with 13 bases remaining between them. Per germline, CDR1 SGHVS and CDR2 FQNEAQ. The CDR3 totals 14 residues. The CDR3 DNA is TGTGCCAGCAGCGGGGCGGAAGGGGATCAGCCCCAGCATTTT. Translated: CASSGAEGDQPQHF.

The chain couples TRBV3-1 (or the pseudogene TRBV3-2) to TRBJ2-3; TRBD1 matches at 9 bases. The CDR3 contains 16 residues. V dropped 2 bases and J dropped 0; count of bases not matched to a gene: 3. Germline lookup yields CDR1 LGHDT and CDR2 YNNKEL (reference sequence). CDR3 in DNA: TGTGCCAGCAGCCAATGGGGGACAGGGAGCACAGATACGCAGTATTTT. Translating gives CASSQWGTGSTDTQYF.